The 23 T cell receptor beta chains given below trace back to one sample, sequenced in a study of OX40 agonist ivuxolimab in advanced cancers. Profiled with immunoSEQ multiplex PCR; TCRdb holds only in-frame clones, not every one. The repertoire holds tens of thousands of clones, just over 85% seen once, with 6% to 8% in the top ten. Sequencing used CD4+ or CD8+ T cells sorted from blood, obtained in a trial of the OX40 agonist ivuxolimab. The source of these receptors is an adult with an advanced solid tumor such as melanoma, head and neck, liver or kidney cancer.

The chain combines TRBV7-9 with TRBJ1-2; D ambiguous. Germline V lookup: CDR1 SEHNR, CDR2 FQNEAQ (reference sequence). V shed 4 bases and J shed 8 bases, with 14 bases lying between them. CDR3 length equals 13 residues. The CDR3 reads CASSWQDLRGYTF. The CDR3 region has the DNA TGTGCCAGCAGCTGGCAGGATTTGCGCGGCTACACCTTC.

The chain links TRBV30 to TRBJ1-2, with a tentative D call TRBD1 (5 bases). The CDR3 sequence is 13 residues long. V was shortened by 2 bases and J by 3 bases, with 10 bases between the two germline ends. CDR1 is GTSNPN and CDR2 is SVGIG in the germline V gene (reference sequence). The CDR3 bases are TGTGCCTGGAGTCCCATGGGGGACTATGGCTACACCTTC. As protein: CAWSPMGDYGYTF.

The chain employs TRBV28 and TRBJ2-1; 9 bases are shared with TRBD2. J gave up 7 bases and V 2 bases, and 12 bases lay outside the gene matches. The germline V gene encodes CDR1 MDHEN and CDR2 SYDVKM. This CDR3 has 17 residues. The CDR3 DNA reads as TGTGCCAGCAGTTTAGTTTCTGGAGCGGGGGGTAATAATGAGCAGTTCTTC. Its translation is CASSLVSGAGGNNEQFF.

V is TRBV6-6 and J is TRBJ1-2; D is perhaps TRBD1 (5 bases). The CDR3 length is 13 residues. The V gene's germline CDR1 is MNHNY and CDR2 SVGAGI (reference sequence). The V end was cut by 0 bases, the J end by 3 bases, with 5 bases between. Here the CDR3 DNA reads TGTGCCAGCAGTTACTCGACAGACTATGGCTACACCTTC. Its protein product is CASSYSTDYGYTF.

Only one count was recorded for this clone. In DNA form, the CDR3 reads TGTGCCAGCAGCCCCCGGAGGGGCACCGGGGAGCTGTTTTTT. This encodes CASSPRRGTGELFF. J is TRBJ2-2 and V is TRBV7-3; TRBD2 might be the D (6 bases). Trimming removed 5 bases at V and 4 bases at J, with 11 bases between. The CDR3 is made up of 14 amino acids. Germline loops: CDR1 SGHTA, CDR2 FQGTGA.

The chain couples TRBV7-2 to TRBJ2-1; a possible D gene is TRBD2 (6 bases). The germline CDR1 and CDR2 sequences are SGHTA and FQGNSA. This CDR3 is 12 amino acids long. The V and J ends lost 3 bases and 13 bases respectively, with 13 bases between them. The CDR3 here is CASSLHLGLQFF. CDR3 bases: TGTGCCAGCAGCTTGCATCTAGGACTACAGTTCTTC.

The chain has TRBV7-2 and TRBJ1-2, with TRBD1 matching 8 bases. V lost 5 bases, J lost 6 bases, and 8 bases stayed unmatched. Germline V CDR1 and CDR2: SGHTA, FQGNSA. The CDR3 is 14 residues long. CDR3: CASSPRDRFHGYTF. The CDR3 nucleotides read TGTGCCAGCAGCCCTAGGGACAGGTTTCATGGCTACACCTTC.

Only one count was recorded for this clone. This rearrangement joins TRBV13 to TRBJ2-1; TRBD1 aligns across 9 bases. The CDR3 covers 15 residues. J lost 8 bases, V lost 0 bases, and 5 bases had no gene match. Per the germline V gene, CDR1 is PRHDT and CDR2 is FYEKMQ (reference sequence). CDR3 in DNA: TGTGCCAGCAGCTTAGGAGACAGGGGGATCTATGAGCAGTTCTTC. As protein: CASSLGDRGIYEQFF.

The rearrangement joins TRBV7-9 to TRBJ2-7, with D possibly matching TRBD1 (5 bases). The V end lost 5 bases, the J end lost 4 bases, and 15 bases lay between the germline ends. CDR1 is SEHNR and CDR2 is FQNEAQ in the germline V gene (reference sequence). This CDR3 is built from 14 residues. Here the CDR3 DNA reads TGTGCCAGCAGCCTAGGTACAGGTGCTTACGAGCAGTACTTC. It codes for CASSLGTGAYEQYF.

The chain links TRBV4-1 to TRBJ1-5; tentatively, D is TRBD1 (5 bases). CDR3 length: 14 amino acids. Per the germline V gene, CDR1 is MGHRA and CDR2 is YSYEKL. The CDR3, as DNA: TGCTCTCGGGGGGAGGGGAGGGGCGATCAGCCCCAGCATTTT. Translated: CSRGEGRGDQPQHF.

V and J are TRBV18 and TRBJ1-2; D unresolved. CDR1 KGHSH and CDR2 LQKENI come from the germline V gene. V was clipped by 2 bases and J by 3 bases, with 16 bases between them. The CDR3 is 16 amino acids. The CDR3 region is CASSPSVVPGDYGYTF. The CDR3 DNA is TGTGCCAGCTCACCAAGCGTGGTACCCGGAGACTATGGCTACACCTTC. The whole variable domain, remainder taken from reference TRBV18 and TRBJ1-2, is NAGVMQNPRHLVRRRGQEARLRCSPMKGHSHVYWYRQLPEEGLKFMVYLQKENIIDESGMPKERFSAEFPKEGPSILRIQQVVRGDSAAYFCASSPSVVPGDYGYTFGSGTRLTVV.

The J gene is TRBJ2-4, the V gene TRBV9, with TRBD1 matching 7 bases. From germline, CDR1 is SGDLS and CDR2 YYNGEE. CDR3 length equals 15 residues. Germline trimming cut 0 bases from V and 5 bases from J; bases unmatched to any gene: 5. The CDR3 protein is CASSVAQTGENIQYF. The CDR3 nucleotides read TGTGCCAGCAGCGTAGCTCAAACAGGGGAAAACATTCAGTACTTC. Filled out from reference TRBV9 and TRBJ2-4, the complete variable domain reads DSGVTQTPKHLITATGQRVTLRCSPRSGDLSVYWYQQSLDQGLQFLIQYYNGEERAKGNILERFSAQQFPDLHSELNLSSLELGDSALYFCASSVAQTGENIQYFGAGTRLSVL.

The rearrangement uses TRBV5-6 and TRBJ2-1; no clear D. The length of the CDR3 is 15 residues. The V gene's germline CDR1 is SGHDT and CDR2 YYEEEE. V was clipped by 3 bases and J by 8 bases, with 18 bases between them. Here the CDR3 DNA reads TGTGCCAGCAGCTACTTATCAAGCCCCCTCGATGAGCAGTTCTTC. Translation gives CASSYLSSPLDEQFF. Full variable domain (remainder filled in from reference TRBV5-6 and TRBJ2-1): DAGVTQSPTHLIKTRGQQVTLRCSPKSGHDTVSWYQQALGQGPQFIFQYYEEEERQRGNFPDRFSGHQFPNYSSELNVNALLLGDSALYLCASSYLSSPLDEQFFGPGTRLTVL.

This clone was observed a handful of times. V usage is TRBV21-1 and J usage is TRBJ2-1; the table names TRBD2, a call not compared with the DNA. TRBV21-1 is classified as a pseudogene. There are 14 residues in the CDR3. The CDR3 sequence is CASSNKPRFIEQFF. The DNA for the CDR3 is TGTGCCAGCAGCAATAAGCCCCGGTTTATTGAGCAGTTCTTC.

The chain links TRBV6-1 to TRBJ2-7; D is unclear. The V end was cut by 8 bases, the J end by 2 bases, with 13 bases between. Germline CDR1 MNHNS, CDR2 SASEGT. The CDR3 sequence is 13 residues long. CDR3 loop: CASYSGSTYEQYF. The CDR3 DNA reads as TGTGCCAGCTATTCGGGCAGTACCTACGAGCAGTACTTC.

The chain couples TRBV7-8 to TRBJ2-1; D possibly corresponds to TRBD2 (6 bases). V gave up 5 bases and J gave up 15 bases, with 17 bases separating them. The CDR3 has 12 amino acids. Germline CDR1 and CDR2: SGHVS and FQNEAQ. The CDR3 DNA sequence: TGTGCCAGCAGCGTTAGCGGAGGCGCAGTGTTCTTC. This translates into CASSVSGGAVFF.

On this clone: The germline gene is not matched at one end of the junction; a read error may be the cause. As DNA, the CDR3 is TGCGCCAGCAGCCTCAGAGTCACGGATACGCCGTATTTT. It specifies CASSLRVTDTPYF. The V and J genes are TRBV5-1 and TRBJ2-3; the D is unclear. The length of the CDR3 is 13 residues. CDR1 is SGHRS and CDR2 is YFSETQ in the germline V gene.

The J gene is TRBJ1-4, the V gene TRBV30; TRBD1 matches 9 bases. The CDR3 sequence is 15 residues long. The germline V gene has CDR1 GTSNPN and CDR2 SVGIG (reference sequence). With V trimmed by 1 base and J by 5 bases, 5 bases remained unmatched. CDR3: CAWSAPGQGNEKLFF. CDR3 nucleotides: TGTGCCTGGAGTGCTCCGGGACAGGGAAATGAAAAACTGTTTTTT.

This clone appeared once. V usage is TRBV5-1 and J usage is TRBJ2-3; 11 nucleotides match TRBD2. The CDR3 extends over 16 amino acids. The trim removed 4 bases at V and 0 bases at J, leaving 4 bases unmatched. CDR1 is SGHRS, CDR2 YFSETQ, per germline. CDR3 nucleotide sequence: TGCGCCAGCAGCAAGGGACTAGCGGATAGCACAGATACGCAGTATTTT. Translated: CASSKGLADSTDTQYF.

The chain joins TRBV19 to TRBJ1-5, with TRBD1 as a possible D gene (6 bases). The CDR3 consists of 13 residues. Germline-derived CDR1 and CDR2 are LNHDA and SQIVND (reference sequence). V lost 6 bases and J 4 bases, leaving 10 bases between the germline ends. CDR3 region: CASRGQGNQPQHF. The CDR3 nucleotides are TGTGCCAGTAGGGGCCAGGGGAATCAGCCCCAGCATTTT.

The CDR3: CAWRGVGYSAEAFF. The CDR3 nucleotides are TGTGCCTGGAGGGGGGTTGGGTACTCAGCTGAAGCTTTCTTT. The chain couples TRBV30 to TRBJ1-1; possible D gene TRBD1, 5 bases. The germline gives CDR1 GTSNPN, CDR2 SVGIG (reference sequence). V shed 3 bases and J shed 6 bases, with 17 bases lying between them. The CDR3 contains 14 residues.

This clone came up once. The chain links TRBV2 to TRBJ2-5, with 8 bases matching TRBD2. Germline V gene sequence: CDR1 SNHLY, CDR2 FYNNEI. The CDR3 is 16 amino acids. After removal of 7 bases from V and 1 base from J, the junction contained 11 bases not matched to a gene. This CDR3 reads CASTLRGGSVQETQYF. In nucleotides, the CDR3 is TGTGCCAGCACCCTCCGGGGGGGAAGTGTCCAAGAGACCCAGTACTTC.

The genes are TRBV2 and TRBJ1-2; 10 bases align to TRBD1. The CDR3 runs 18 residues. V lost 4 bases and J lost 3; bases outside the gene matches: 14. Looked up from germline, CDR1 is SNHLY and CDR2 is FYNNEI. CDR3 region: CASSAPVQRDRGHYGYTF. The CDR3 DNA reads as TGTGCCAGCAGTGCCCCAGTGCAAAGGGACAGGGGCCACTATGGCTACACCTTC.